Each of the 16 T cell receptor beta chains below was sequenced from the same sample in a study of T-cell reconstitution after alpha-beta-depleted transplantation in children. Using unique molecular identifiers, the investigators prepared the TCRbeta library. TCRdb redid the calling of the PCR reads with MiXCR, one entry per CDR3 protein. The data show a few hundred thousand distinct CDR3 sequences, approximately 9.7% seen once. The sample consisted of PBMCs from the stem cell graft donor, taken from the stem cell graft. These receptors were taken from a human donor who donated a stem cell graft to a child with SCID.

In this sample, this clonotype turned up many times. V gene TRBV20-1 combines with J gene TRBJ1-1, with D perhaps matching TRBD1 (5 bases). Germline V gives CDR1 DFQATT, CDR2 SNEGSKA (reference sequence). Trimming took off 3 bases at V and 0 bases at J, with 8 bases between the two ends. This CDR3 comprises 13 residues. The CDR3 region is CSASLRVNTEAFF. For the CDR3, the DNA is TGCAGTGCTAGTCTCAGGGTGAACACTGAAGCTTTCTTT.

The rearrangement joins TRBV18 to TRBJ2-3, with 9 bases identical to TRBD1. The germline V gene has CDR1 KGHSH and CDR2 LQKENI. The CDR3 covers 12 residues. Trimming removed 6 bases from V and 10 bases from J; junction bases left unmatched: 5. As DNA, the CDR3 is TGTGCCAGCTCTCCGACAGGGGGGTCGCAGTATTTT. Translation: CASSPTGGSQYF.

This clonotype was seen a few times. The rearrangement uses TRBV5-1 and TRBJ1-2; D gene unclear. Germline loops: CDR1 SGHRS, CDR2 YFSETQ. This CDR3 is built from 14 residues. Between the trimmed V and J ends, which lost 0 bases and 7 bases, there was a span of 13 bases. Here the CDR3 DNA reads TGCGCCAGCAGCTTGGAAACCCCGGCCGGTGGCTACACCTTC. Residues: CASSLETPAGGYTF.

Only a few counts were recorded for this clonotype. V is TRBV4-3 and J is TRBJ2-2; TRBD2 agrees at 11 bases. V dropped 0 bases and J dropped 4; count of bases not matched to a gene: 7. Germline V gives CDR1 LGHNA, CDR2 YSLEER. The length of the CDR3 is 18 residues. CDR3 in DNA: TGCGCCAGCAGCCAAGAAGGGGTAGCGGGGGGGCCCACCGGGGAGCTGTTTTTT. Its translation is CASSQEGVAGGPTGELFF.

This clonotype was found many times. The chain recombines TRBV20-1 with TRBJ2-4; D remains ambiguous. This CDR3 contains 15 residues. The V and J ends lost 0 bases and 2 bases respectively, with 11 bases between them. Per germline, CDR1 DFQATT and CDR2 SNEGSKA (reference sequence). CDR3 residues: CSARDPLRTKNIQYF. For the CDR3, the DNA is TGCAGTGCTAGAGATCCCTTAAGAACCAAAAACATTCAGTACTTC.

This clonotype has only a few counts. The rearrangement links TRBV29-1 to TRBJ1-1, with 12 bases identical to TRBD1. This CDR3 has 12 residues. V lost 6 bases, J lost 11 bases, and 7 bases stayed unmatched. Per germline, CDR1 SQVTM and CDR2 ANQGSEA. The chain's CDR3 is CSVRDRGRLAFF. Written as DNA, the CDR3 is TGCAGCGTACGGGACAGGGGGCGCTTGGCTTTCTTT.

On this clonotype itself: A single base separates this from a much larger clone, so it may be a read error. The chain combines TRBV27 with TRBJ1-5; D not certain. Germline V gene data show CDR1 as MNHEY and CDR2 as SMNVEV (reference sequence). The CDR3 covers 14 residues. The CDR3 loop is CASTGRLGNPPQHF. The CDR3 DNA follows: TGTGCCAGCACTGGGCGGTTGGGCAATCCGCCCCAGCATTTT.

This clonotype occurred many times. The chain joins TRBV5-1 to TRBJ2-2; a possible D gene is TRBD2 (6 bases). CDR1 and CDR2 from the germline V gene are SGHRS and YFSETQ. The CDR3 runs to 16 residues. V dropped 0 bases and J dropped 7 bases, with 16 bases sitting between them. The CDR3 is CASSLVAGQVNGELFF. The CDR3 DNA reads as TGCGCCAGCAGCTTGGTTGCGGGGCAGGTGAACGGGGAGCTGTTTTTT. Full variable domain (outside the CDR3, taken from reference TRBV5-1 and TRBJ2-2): KAGVTQTPRYLIKTRGQQVTLSCSPISGHRSVSWYQQTPGQGLQFLFEYFSETQRNKGNFPGRFSGRQFSNSRSEMNVSTLELGDSALYLCASSLVAGQVNGELFFGEGSRLTVL.

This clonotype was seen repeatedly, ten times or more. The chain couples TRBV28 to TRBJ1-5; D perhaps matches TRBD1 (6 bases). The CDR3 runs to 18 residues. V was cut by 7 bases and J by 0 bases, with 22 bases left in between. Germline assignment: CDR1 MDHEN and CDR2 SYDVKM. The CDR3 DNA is TGTGCCAGCACCCGAGAGAGGGGGTCGGAATATAGCAATCAGCCCCAGCATTTT. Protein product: CASTRERGSEYSNQPQHF.

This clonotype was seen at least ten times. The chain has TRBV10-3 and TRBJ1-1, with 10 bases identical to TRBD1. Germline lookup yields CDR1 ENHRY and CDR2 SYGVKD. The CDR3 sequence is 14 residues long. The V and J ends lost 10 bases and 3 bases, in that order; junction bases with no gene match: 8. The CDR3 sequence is CATHSDRGDTEAFF. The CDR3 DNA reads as TGTGCCACCCACTCGGACAGGGGGGACACTGAAGCTTTCTTT.

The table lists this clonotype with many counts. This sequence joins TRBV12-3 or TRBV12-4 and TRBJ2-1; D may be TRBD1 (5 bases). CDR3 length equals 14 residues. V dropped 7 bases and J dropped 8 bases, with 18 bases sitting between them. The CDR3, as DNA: TGTGCCAGCACCCCCGGATCCAGGGTCGATGAGCAGTTCTTC. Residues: CASTPGSRVDEQFF.

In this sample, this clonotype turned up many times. The chain's CDR3 is CSVWDGDTEAFF. DNA of the CDR3: TGCAGCGTTTGGGACGGTGACACTGAAGCTTTCTTT. This chain links TRBV29-1 with TRBJ1-1, with a tentative D call TRBD1 (5 bases). The CDR3 has 12 amino acids. Trimming took 5 bases from V and 3 from J, leaving 10 bases between them. Germline CDR1 SQVTM, CDR2 ANQGSEA.

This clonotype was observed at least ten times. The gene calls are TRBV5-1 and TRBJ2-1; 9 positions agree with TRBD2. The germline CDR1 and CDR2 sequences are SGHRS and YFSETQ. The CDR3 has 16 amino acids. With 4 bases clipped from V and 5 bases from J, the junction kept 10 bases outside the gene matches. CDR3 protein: CASSPLQRGANNEQFF. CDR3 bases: TGCGCCAGCAGCCCTCTTCAGCGGGGGGCCAACAATGAGCAGTTCTTC.

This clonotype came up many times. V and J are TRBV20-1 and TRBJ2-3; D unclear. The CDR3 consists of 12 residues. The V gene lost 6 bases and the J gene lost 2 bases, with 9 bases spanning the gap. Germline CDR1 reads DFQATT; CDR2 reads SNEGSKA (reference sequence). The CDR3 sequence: CSAQTPTDTQYF. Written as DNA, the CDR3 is TGCAGTGCCCAGACACCCACAGATACGCAGTATTTT.

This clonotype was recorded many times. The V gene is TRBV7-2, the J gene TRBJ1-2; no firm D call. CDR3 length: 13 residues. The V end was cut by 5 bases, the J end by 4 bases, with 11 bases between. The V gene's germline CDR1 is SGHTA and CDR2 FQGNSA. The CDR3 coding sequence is TGTGCCAGCAGCCAAGGCGGTTCCTATGGCTACACCTTC. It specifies CASSQGGSYGYTF.

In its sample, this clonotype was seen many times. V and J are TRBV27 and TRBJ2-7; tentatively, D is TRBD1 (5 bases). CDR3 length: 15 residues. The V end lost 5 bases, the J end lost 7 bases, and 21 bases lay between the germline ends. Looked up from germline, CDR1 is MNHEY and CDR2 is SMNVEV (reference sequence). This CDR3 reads CASSPLGQGIVEQYF. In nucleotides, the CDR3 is TGTGCCAGCAGTCCGTTGGGTCAGGGAATAGTGGAGCAGTACTTC.